Sequencing of this T cell receptor beta chain was carried out in a study of a mutant IDH1 vaccine in newly diagnosed glioma. The CDR3 has 15 residues. The V end was cut by 1 base, the J end by 3 bases, with 10 bases between. Germline V gene data show CDR1 as SEHNR and CDR2 as FQNEAQ (reference sequence). The assay was immunoSEQ multiplex PCR, and TCRdb's table has in-frame clones only and misses some. The sample lists around 26,000 clones; just over 90% were seen once. The time point here: baseline, week 1 (first vaccination visit). Treatment given: pre-vaccination baseline after standard-of-care therapy.

Material: PBMCs, obtained from a glioma patient treated with radiotherapy, temozolomide or both. The gene calls are TRBV7-9 and TRBJ1-5, with a weak D call TRBD1 (5 bases). This receptor was taken from a man in his forties with glioma. CDR3 DNA: TGTGCCAGCAGCTTAGGCGGGGCTTCCAATCAGCCCCAGCATTTT. This gives the protein CASSLGGASNQPQHF.